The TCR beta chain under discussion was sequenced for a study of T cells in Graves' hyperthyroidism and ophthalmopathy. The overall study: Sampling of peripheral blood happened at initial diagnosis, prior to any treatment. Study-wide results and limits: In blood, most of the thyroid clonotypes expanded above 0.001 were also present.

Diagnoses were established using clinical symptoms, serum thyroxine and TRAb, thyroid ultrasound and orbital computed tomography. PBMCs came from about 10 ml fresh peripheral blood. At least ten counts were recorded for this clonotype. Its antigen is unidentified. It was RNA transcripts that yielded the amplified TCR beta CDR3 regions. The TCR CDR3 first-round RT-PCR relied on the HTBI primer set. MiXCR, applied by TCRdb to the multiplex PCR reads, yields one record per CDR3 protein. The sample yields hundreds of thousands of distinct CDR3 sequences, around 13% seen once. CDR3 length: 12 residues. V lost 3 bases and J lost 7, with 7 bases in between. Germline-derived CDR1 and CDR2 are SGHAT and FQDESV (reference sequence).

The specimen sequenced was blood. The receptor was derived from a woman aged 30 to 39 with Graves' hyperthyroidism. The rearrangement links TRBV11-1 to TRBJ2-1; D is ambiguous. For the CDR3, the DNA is TGTGCCAGCAGCTTCTCCGGAAATGAGCAGTTCTTC. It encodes CASSFSGNEQFF.